This T cell receptor (beta chain) is drawn from a study of blood T cell repertoires in COVID-19. Study details: The samples span acute and convalescent COVID-19 from the United States, Italy and Spain.

This clone was observed a single time. Clones were read by immunoSEQ multiplex PCR, and TCRdb kept only the in-frame ones, dropping some. The sample has some 350,000 clones; about 90% are singletons. The CDR3 contains 15 residues. CDR1 is LGHNA and CDR2 is YNFKEQ in the germline V gene. V was pared by 1 base and J by 5 bases, with 12 bases between. The sequencing input was peripheral blood. The receptor was derived from a woman between 18 and 30 years old who had recovered from COVID-19. The V gene is TRBV4-2, the J gene TRBJ2-1; D gene ambiguous. The CDR3 protein is CASSQALNSNNEQFF. The CDR3 region has the DNA TGTGCCAGCAGCCAAGCTTTAAACTCGAACAATGAGCAGTTCTTC.